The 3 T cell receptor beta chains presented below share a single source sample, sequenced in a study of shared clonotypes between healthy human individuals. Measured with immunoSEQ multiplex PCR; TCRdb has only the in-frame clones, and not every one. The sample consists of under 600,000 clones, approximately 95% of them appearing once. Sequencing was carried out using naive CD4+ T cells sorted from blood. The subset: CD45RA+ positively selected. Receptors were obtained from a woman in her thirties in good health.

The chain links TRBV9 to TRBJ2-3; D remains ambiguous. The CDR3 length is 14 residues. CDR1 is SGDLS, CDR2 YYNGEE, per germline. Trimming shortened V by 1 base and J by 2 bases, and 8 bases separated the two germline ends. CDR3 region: CASSVLPNTDTQYF. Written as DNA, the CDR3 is TGTGCCAGCAGCGTACTTCCTAACACAGATACGCAGTATTTT.

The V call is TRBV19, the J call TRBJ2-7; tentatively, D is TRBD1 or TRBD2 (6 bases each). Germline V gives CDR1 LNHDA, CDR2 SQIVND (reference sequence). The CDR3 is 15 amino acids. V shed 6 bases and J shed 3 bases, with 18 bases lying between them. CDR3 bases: TGTGCCAGTAGCAAGGGGGGACAAAAATACTACGAGCAGTACTTC. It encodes CASSKGGQKYYEQYF.

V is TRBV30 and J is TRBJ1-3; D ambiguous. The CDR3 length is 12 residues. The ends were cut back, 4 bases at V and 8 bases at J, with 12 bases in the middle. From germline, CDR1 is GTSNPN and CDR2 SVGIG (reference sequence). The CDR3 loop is CAWTISVDTIYF. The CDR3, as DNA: TGTGCCTGGACCATAAGCGTGGACACCATATATTTT.